These 21 T cell receptor beta chains were all obtained from the same sample, sequenced in a study of T cell changes during pregnancy in multiple sclerosis. The method was immunoSEQ multiplex PCR; TCRdb's version includes in-frame clones alone and lacks a portion of them. The sample includes around 50,000 clones, about 83% seen only once; the top ten take less than 6%. Specimen: peripheral blood from another person, used as feeder cells. These TCRs come from a human donor whose cells served as feeder cells for cultures in a pregnancy study.

This chain connects TRBV29-1 to TRBJ1-1; 9 bases agree with TRBD1. Trimming cost V 4 bases and J 5 bases; bases outside gene matches: 8. Germline V gene lookup returns CDR1 SQVTM and CDR2 ANQGSEA. The CDR3 is 14 residues long. CDR3 DNA sequence: TGCAGCGTTGCCCCACAGGGGGCCTGGACTGAAGCTTTCTTT. Its protein product is CSVAPQGAWTEAFF.

A note on this clone: Its ends do not fully match the called genes, so a read error is possible. The chain recombines TRBV28 with TRBJ1-1; TRBD1 is a possible D gene (6 bases). Germline values: CDR1 MDHEN, CDR2 SYDVKM. The CDR3 has 15 residues. CDR3: CASSLGGQQRTVAFF. The CDR3 DNA follows: TGTGCCAGCAGCCTCGGGGGACAACAAAGGACTGTAGCTTTCTTT.

This clone was detected only a few times. The chain carries TRBV5-1 and TRBJ1-1, with TRBD1 matching 7 bases. With V trimmed by 6 bases and J by 5 bases, 10 bases remained unmatched. Germline values: CDR1 SGHRS, CDR2 YFSETQ. The CDR3 is made up of 14 amino acids. The CDR3 nucleotides read TGCGCCAGCACCAGGACAGGACTGAGGACTGAAGCTTTCTTT. It specifies CASTRTGLRTEAFF.

This clone was observed a handful of times. The chain employs TRBV2 and TRBJ1-1; perhaps TRBD1 as D (6 bases). The V end was cut by 11 bases, the J end by 8 bases, with 27 bases between. Germline CDR1 and CDR2: SNHLY and FYNNEI. This CDR3 spans 15 amino acids. The CDR3 nucleotides read TGTGCCTCTAGCCGAGACAGGAAAGGCGAAAAAGAAGCTTTCTTT. Residues: CASSRDRKGEKEAFF.

This clone was found once. This CDR3 reads CASSPRDRGGYGYTF. The CDR3 nucleotides read TGTGCCAGCAGCCCCCGGGACAGGGGTGGATATGGCTACACCTTC. This chain joins TRBV7-9 and TRBJ1-2; TRBD1 aligns across 10 bases. Germline V CDR1 and CDR2: SEHNR, FQNEAQ (reference sequence). Losses at the gene ends were 5 bases for V and 5 bases for J; bases not matched to a gene: 8. CDR3 size: 15 residues.

This clone was counted a few times. The gene calls are TRBV6-4 and TRBJ2-2; perhaps D is TRBD1 or TRBD2 (6 bases each). V was pared by 2 bases and J by 6 bases, with 16 bases between. The CDR3 has 16 amino acids. Germline values: CDR1 MRHNA, CDR2 SNTAGT. CDR3 loop: CASSDTSLEGAGELFF. In DNA form, the CDR3 reads TGTGCCAGCAGTGACACCTCTCTGGAGGGGGCCGGGGAGCTGTTTTTT.

This clone was recorded only once. The genes are TRBV30 and TRBJ1-4; 8 positions match TRBD1. In germline, CDR1 is GTSNPN, CDR2 SVGIG (reference sequence). This CDR3 contains 15 residues. V lost 3 bases and J lost 1; bases outside the gene matches: 4. The CDR3 loop reads CAWSDTGGTNEKLFF. Written as DNA, the CDR3 is TGTGCCTGGAGCGACACAGGGGGAACTAATGAAAAACTGTTTTTT. Combining the CDR3 with reference TRBV30 and TRBJ1-4 gives the whole variable domain SQTIHQWPATLVQPVGSPLSLECTVEGTSNPNLYWYRQAAGRGLQLLFYSVGIGQISSEVPQNLSASRPQDRQFILSSKKLLLSDSGFYLCAWSDTGGTNEKLFFGSGTQLSVL.

The rearrangement links TRBV6-5 to TRBJ1-1; D is perhaps TRBD1 (5 bases). This CDR3 has 16 amino acids. Trimming took off 2 bases at V and 6 bases at J, with 19 bases between the two ends. Germline V gene lookup returns CDR1 MNHEY and CDR2 SVGAGI. The CDR3 DNA follows: TGTGCCAGCAGTTACCCTCTCGGGGGAGGGCTGGCTGAAGCTTTCTTT. It encodes CASSYPLGGGLAEAFF.

The V and J genes are TRBV14 and TRBJ1-6; D is unresolved. CDR1 SGHDN and CDR2 FVKESK come from the germline V gene. This CDR3 has 13 residues. Between the trimmed V and J ends, which lost 2 bases and 9 bases, there was a span of 8 bases. The DNA for the CDR3 is TGTGCCAGCAGCCAATATTCTGTTTCACCCCTCCACTTT. Translating it yields CASSQYSVSPLHF.

The sample holds one count of this clone. V gene TRBV4-1 combines with J gene TRBJ2-7; D may be TRBD2 (7 bases). The CDR3 spans 15 residues. V was cut by 5 bases and J by 4 bases, with 18 bases left in between. Looked up from germline, CDR1 is MGHRA and CDR2 is YSYEKL. The CDR3 coding sequence is TGCGCCAGCAGCGCCCGAGGGGGGGGATTATACGAGCAGTACTTC. Translating gives CASSARGGGLYEQYF.

This clone showed up just a few times. This chain joins TRBV5-4 and TRBJ1-2, with D tentatively TRBD1 (6 bases). Deletions cut 0 bases from V and 4 bases from J, with 13 bases between. The CDR3 covers 15 residues. Looked up from germline, CDR1 is SGHNT and CDR2 is YYREEE (reference sequence). This CDR3 is CASSLEVGGAYGYTF. CDR3 nucleotides: TGTGCCAGCAGCTTGGAGGTAGGGGGGGCCTATGGCTACACCTTC.

The chain combines TRBV19 with TRBJ1-5; D gene uncertain. This CDR3 spans 15 amino acids. Trimming left V 1 base short and J 4 bases short, with 11 bases between. Germline values: CDR1 LNHDA, CDR2 SQIVND (reference sequence). The CDR3 sequence: CASSIATLGNQPQHF. The CDR3, as DNA: TGTGCCAGTAGTATAGCCACACTCGGGAATCAGCCCCAGCATTTT.

This chain joins TRBV4-1 and TRBJ1-4; maybe TRBD1 (6 bases). The CDR3 is made up of 13 amino acids. Germline V gene lookup returns CDR1 MGHRA and CDR2 YSYEKL. Trimming left V 0 bases short and J 16 bases short, with 15 bases between. The CDR3: CASSQEGVGHRFF. The CDR3 coding sequence is TGCGCCAGCAGCCAAGAAGGAGTGGGACATCGGTTTTTT.

The V and J genes are TRBV27 and TRBJ1-5; tentative D call: TRBD1 (6 bases). Trimming removed 4 bases at V and 6 bases at J, with 13 bases between. The germline gives CDR1 MNHEY, CDR2 SMNVEV (reference sequence). The CDR3 spans 14 residues. CDR3 in amino acids: CASSSGGAGQPQHF. CDR3 sequence (DNA): TGTGCCAGCAGTTCGGGGGGCGCCGGTCAGCCCCAGCATTTT.

The J gene is TRBJ1-2, the V gene TRBV4-2; D uncertain. The CDR3 loop spans 13 amino acids. The V and J ends lost 0 bases and 3 bases respectively, with 5 bases between them. Germline values: CDR1 LGHNA, CDR2 YNFKEQ. The CDR3 loop is CASSQERYYGYTF. The CDR3, as DNA: TGTGCCAGCAGCCAAGAGCGGTACTATGGCTACACCTTC.

This chain links TRBV6-1 with TRBJ2-3, with 10 bases lining up with TRBD2. The germline CDR1 and CDR2 sequences are MNHNS and SASEGT. V dropped 0 bases and J dropped 4; count of bases not matched to a gene: 1. This CDR3 has 15 amino acids. DNA for the CDR3: TGTGCCAGCAGTGAAGCAGCGGGGGGGCCAGATACGCAGTATTTT. The encoded protein is CASSEAAGGPDTQYF.

The chain has TRBV7-8 and TRBJ2-5; D is undetermined. This CDR3 contains 12 residues. Germline CDR1 SGHVS, CDR2 FQNEAQ. The V and J ends lost 1 base and 5 bases respectively, with 5 bases between them. As DNA, the CDR3 is TGTGCCAGCAGCTTAGATGGGGAGACCCAGTACTTC. Its translation is CASSLDGETQYF.

The V and J genes are TRBV2 and TRBJ1-1; no clear D. This CDR3 region has 13 residues. With 9 bases removed from V and 4 bases from J, the gap between germline ends came to 15 bases. The germline V gene has CDR1 SNHLY and CDR2 FYNNEI. CDR3 nucleotide sequence: TGTGCCAGTTCACCCTTAGTGGGCACTGAAGCTTTCTTT. It is translated as CASSPLVGTEAFF.

The chain joins TRBV6-1 to TRBJ1-1, with D unresolved. V lost 2 bases and J 3 bases, leaving 16 bases between the germline ends. This CDR3 has 16 residues. Germline V gene data show CDR1 as MNHNS and CDR2 as SASEGT. CDR3 sequence (DNA): TGTGCCAGCAGTGAATTCCTAGGACCATTGTACACTGAAGCTTTCTTT. This translates into CASSEFLGPLYTEAFF.

This chain links TRBV10-2 with TRBJ2-2, with D uncertain. This CDR3 has 14 residues. The V end was cut by 7 bases, the J end by 4 bases, with 13 bases between. Germline CDR1 and CDR2: WSHSY and SAAADI. Here the CDR3 reads CASKSKRLTGELFF. CDR3 coding DNA: TGCGCCAGCAAGTCCAAGCGTCTCACCGGGGAGCTGTTTTTT.

The chain joins TRBV7-9 to TRBJ2-3, with 7 bases matching TRBD2. This CDR3 is built from 14 residues. The ends lost 3 bases at V and 4 bases at J; junction bases unmatched: 4. CDR1 SEHNR and CDR2 FQNEAQ come from the germline V gene (reference sequence). The CDR3: CASSFEGRADTQYF. CDR3 nucleotide sequence: TGTGCCAGCAGCTTCGAGGGGAGGGCAGATACGCAGTATTTT. Looking up the rest from reference TRBV7-9 and TRBJ2-3 gives the full variable domain: DTGVSQNPRHKITKRGQNVTFRCDPISEHNRLYWYRQTLGQGPEFLTYFQNEAQLEKSRLLSDRFSAERPKGSFSTLEIQRTEQGDSAMYLCASSFEGRADTQYFGPGTRLTVL.